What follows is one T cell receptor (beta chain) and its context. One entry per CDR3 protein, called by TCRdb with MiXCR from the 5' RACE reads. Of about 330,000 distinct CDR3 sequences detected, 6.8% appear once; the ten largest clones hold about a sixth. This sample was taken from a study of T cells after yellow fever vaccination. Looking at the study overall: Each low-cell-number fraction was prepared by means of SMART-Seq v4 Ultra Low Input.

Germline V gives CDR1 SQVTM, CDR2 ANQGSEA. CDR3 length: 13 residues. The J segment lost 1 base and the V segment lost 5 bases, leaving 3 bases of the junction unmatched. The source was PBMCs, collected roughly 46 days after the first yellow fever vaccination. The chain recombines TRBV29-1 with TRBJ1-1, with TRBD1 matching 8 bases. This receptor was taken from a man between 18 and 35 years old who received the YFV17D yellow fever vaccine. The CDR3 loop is CSVYGQGNTEAFF. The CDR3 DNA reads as TGCAGCGTTTATGGACAGGGGAACACTGAAGCTTTCTTT.